Listed below are T cell receptor beta chains from one sample, sequenced in a study of identical twins. TCRdb processed the 5' RACE reads anew with MiXCR; each CDR3 protein has one entry. This sample has 1.5 million to 2 million distinct CDR3 sequences, with about 32% found just once. Source material: cord blood. These receptors were obtained from a newborn girl in good health. The CDR3 runs from the conserved cysteine through the conserved F or W. A D gene is named only where the DNA matches it firmly. Where a row states a size, it is once, few, many or the class of an expanded clone; other rows omit it.

clone_size: .
d_call: TRBD1
v_call: TRBV20-1
j_call: TRBJ1-2
cdr3_aa: CSALAGGGYGYTF
cdr3_nt: TGCAGTGCTCTCGCAGGGGGCGGCTATGGCTACACCTTC

clone_size: few
d_call: .
v_call: TRBV20-1
j_call: TRBJ2-3
cdr3_aa: CSARVILTREAAQDTQYF
cdr3_nt: TGCAGTGCTAGAGTTATCTTGACTAGGGAGGCGGCACAGGATACGCAGTATTTT

clone_size: few
d_call: .
v_call: TRBV29-1
j_call: TRBJ2-7
cdr3_aa: CSVENPGSSYEQYF
cdr3_nt: TGCAGCGTTGAAAACCCGGGAAGCTCCTACGAGCAGTACTTC

clone_size: .
d_call: .
v_call: TRBV20-1
j_call: TRBJ1-4
cdr3_aa: CSAPGPTNEKLFF
cdr3_nt: TGCAGTGCCCCGGGCCCAACTAATGAAAAACTGTTTTTT

clone_size: few
d_call: .
v_call: TRBV27
j_call: TRBJ2-7
cdr3_aa: CASSLSPPGGPSSYEQYF
cdr3_nt: TGTGCCAGCAGTTTATCGCCCCCTGGGGGGCCTAGCTCCTACGAGCAGTACTTC

clone_size: few
d_call: .
v_call: TRBV25-1
j_call: TRBJ2-7
cdr3_aa: CASSEGWSHYEQYF
cdr3_nt: TGTGCCAGCAGTGAGGGTTGGAGTCATTACGAGCAGTACTTC

clone_size: many
d_call: TRBD2
v_call: TRBV4-1
j_call: TRBJ2-3
cdr3_aa: CASSQVGTSGDTQYF
cdr3_nt: TGCGCCAGCAGCCAAGTCGGGACTAGCGGAGATACGCAGTATTTT

clone_size: .
d_call: TRBD2
v_call: TRBV2
j_call: TRBJ2-5
cdr3_aa: CASSEAGSGVYNEQYF
cdr3_nt: TGTGCCAGCAGTGAAGCTGGTAGCGGGGTGTACAATGAGCAGTACTTC

clone_size: few
d_call: .
v_call: TRBV7-2
j_call: TRBJ1-5
cdr3_aa: CASSLAEVQPQHF
cdr3_nt: TGTGCCAGCAGCTTAGCGGAGGTACAGCCCCAGCATTTT

clone_size: .
d_call: .
v_call: TRBV10-3
j_call: TRBJ1-1
cdr3_aa: CAISDPDLNTEAFF
cdr3_nt: TGTGCCATCAGTGACCCGGACCTGAACACTGAAGCTTTCTTT

clone_size: few
d_call: TRBD1
v_call: TRBV29-1
j_call: TRBJ2-7
cdr3_aa: CSVEAGTGSYEQYF
cdr3_nt: TGCAGCGTTGAGGCCGGGACAGGCTCCTACGAGCAGTACTTC

clone_size: .
d_call: TRBD1
v_call: TRBV29-1
j_call: TRBJ2-7
cdr3_aa: CSVATHAGTGGYEQYF
cdr3_nt: TGCAGCGTTGCCACCCATGCCGGGACAGGGGGTTACGAGCAGTACTTC

clone_size: .
d_call: TRBD2
v_call: TRBV25-1
j_call: TRBJ2-3
cdr3_aa: CASSELGLAGGTGDTQYF
cdr3_nt: TGTGCCAGCAGTGAATTGGGACTAGCGGGGGGCACTGGAGATACGCAGTATTTT

clone_size: .
d_call: .
v_call: TRBV25-1
j_call: TRBJ2-3
cdr3_aa: CASRPHVADTQYF
cdr3_nt: TGTGCCAGCAGACCACATGTGGCGGATACGCAGTATTTT

clone_size: few
d_call: .
v_call: TRBV6-5
j_call: TRBJ1-5
cdr3_aa: CASSYSTGGGQPQHF
cdr3_nt: TGTGCCAGCAGTTACTCGACGGGGGGCGGGCAGCCCCAGCATTTT

clone_size: .
d_call: TRBD2
v_call: TRBV6-1
j_call: TRBJ2-3
cdr3_aa: CASSESSGGATDTQYF
cdr3_nt: TGTGCCAGCAGTGAATCTAGCGGGGGGGCCACAGATACGCAGTATTTT

clone_size: .
d_call: TRBD1
v_call: TRBV20-1
j_call: TRBJ2-7
cdr3_aa: CSANTGTGGNEQYF
cdr3_nt: TGCAGTGCCAACACTGGGACAGGGGGCAATGAGCAGTACTTC

clone_size: few
d_call: .
v_call: TRBV5-1
j_call: TRBJ2-7
cdr3_aa: CASSLGSGTGFYEQYF
cdr3_nt: TGCGCCAGCAGCCTCGGAAGCGGGACAGGTTTCTACGAGCAGTACTTC

clone_size: few
d_call: .
v_call: TRBV29-1
j_call: TRBJ1-1
cdr3_aa: CSAAVRQLNTEAFF
cdr3_nt: TGCAGCGCCGCGGTACGACAGCTGAACACTGAAGCTTTCTTT

clone_size: few
d_call: TRBD1
v_call: TRBV4-2
j_call: TRBJ2-7
cdr3_aa: CASSHDDRAPSYEQYF
cdr3_nt: TGTGCCAGCAGCCACGATGACAGGGCCCCCTCCTACGAGCAGTACTTC

clone_size: few
d_call: .
v_call: TRBV15
j_call: TRBJ2-3
cdr3_aa: CATSRGLLVPLTDTQYF
cdr3_nt: TGTGCCACCAGCAGAGGGTTACTAGTTCCCCTCACAGATACGCAGTATTTT

clone_size: .
d_call: TRBD1
v_call: TRBV28
j_call: TRBJ1-6
cdr3_aa: CASSFQDRANSPLHF
cdr3_nt: TGTGCCAGCAGTTTCCAGGACAGGGCTAATTCACCCCTCCACTTT

clone_size: few
d_call: TRBD1
v_call: TRBV12-3/TRBV12-4
j_call: TRBJ1-2
cdr3_aa: CASSFNRGSGYTF
cdr3_nt: TGTGCCAGCAGTTTTAACAGGGGATCTGGCTACACCTTC

clone_size: few
d_call: .
v_call: TRBV20-1
j_call: TRBJ2-1
cdr3_aa: CSARPLMGNSYNEQFF
cdr3_nt: TGCAGTGCTAGACCGCTTATGGGGAACTCCTACAATGAGCAGTTCTTC

clone_size: .
d_call: TRBD2
v_call: TRBV20-1
j_call: TRBJ2-3
cdr3_aa: CSATLLAGRPDTQYF
cdr3_nt: TGCAGTGCTACGTTACTAGCGGGACGACCAGATACGCAGTATTTT

clone_size: once
d_call: .
v_call: TRBV3-1
j_call: TRBJ2-1
cdr3_aa: CASSQVNRVGNEQFF
cdr3_nt: TGTGCCAGCAGCCAAGTGAACCGCGTGGGCAATGAGCAGTTCTTC

clone_size: .
d_call: .
v_call: TRBV30
j_call: TRBJ1-2
cdr3_aa: CAWSVQANYGYTF
cdr3_nt: TGTGCCTGGAGTGTACAGGCTAACTATGGCTACACCTTC

clone_size: .
d_call: TRBD1
v_call: TRBV7-2
j_call: TRBJ1-2
cdr3_aa: CASSPWDRGIGYTF
cdr3_nt: TGTGCCAGCAGCCCCTGGGACAGGGGGATAGGCTACACCTTC

clone_size: few
d_call: TRBD2
v_call: TRBV11-2
j_call: TRBJ2-1
cdr3_aa: CASSSLAGVRSYNEQFF
cdr3_nt: TGTGCCAGCAGTTCGCTAGCGGGGGTACGCTCCTACAATGAGCAGTTCTTC

clone_size: few
d_call: TRBD1
v_call: TRBV6-1
j_call: TRBJ2-7
cdr3_aa: CASSETGTGGEQYF
cdr3_nt: TGTGCCAGCAGTGAGACCGGGACAGGGGGCGAGCAGTACTTC

clone_size: many
d_call: .
v_call: TRBV7-2
j_call: TRBJ2-7
cdr3_aa: CASSFRSFFYEQYF
cdr3_nt: TGTGCCAGCAGCTTTAGGAGTTTTTTCTACGAGCAGTACTTC

clone_size: once
d_call: .
v_call: TRBV6-5
j_call: TRBJ2-7
cdr3_aa: CASSYDLWDRKNGGSYEQYF
cdr3_nt: TGTGCCAGCAGTTACGATCTCTGGGACAGGAAAAACGGGGGGTCCTACGAGCAGTACTTC

clone_size: .
d_call: TRBD1
v_call: TRBV5-5
j_call: TRBJ1-2
cdr3_aa: CASRDRGLMFYGYTF
cdr3_nt: TGTGCCAGCAGGGACAGGGGGCTGATGTTCTATGGCTACACCTTC

clone_size: few
d_call: .
v_call: TRBV10-3
j_call: TRBJ2-7
cdr3_aa: CAISDRHPYEQYF
cdr3_nt: TGTGCCATCAGTGACAGGCACCCCTACGAGCAGTACTTC

clone_size: few
d_call: .
v_call: TRBV28
j_call: TRBJ2-2
cdr3_aa: CASNLNTGELFF
cdr3_nt: TGTGCCAGCAACTTAAACACCGGGGAGCTGTTTTTT

clone_size: few
d_call: .
v_call: TRBV2
j_call: TRBJ2-7
cdr3_aa: CASSEGRAPYEQYF
cdr3_nt: TGTGCCAGCAGTGAAGGTCGGGCTCCCTACGAGCAGTACTTC

clone_size: .
d_call: TRBD1
v_call: TRBV2
j_call: TRBJ2-3
cdr3_aa: CASRRDRGATDTQYF
cdr3_nt: TGTGCCAGCAGGAGGGACAGGGGCGCCACAGATACGCAGTATTTT

clone_size: .
d_call: .
v_call: TRBV29-1
j_call: TRBJ1-1
cdr3_aa: CSVKWGAGEAFF
cdr3_nt: TGCAGCGTTAAGTGGGGGGCTGGTGAAGCTTTCTTT

clone_size: .
d_call: TRBD1
v_call: TRBV12-5
j_call: TRBJ1-2
cdr3_aa: CASGLVLGQTNYGYTF
cdr3_nt: TGTGCTAGTGGTTTGGTTTTGGGACAGACTAACTATGGCTACACCTTC

clone_size: few
d_call: .
v_call: TRBV24-1
j_call: TRBJ2-7
cdr3_aa: CATSDPGRHYNEQYF
cdr3_nt: TGTGCCACCAGTGATCCCGGGAGACACTACAATGAGCAGTACTTC

clone_size: .
d_call: .
v_call: TRBV2
j_call: TRBJ2-2
cdr3_aa: CASSDFRGENTGELFF
cdr3_nt: TGTGCCAGCAGTGATTTTCGGGGCGAAAACACCGGGGAGCTGTTTTTT

clone_size: few
d_call: .
v_call: TRBV29-1
j_call: TRBJ2-7
cdr3_aa: CSVEGQPGEQYF
cdr3_nt: TGCAGCGTTGAAGGGCAGCCGGGCGAGCAGTACTTC

clone_size: .
d_call: TRBD2
v_call: TRBV7-2
j_call: TRBJ2-5
cdr3_aa: CASSLAPSGIRETQYF
cdr3_nt: TGTGCCAGCAGCTTAGCACCTAGCGGGATTCGGGAGACCCAGTACTTC

clone_size: .
d_call: .
v_call: TRBV20-1
j_call: TRBJ1-2
cdr3_aa: CSAIRAAADYGYTF
cdr3_nt: TGCAGTGCTATACGTGCGGCCGCTGACTATGGCTACACCTTC

clone_size: .
d_call: TRBD2
v_call: TRBV20-1
j_call: TRBJ2-4
cdr3_aa: CSARGRLAGALAKSIQYF
cdr3_nt: TGCAGTGCTAGAGGTCGACTAGCGGGGGCCTTAGCCAAAAGCATTCAGTACTTC

clone_size: .
d_call: .
v_call: TRBV29-1
j_call: TRBJ2-1
cdr3_aa: CSVEDPGGTDEQFF
cdr3_nt: TGCAGCGTTGAAGATCCTGGGGGCACGGATGAGCAGTTCTTC

clone_size: few
d_call: .
v_call: TRBV29-1
j_call: TRBJ1-2
cdr3_aa: CSVEGAGFGYTF
cdr3_nt: TGCAGCGTTGAGGGCGCAGGGTTTGGCTACACCTTC

clone_size: .
d_call: .
v_call: TRBV5-6
j_call: TRBJ2-3
cdr3_aa: CASSLRTGASTDTQYF
cdr3_nt: TGTGCCAGCAGCTTGAGGACGGGGGCTAGCACAGATACGCAGTATTTT

clone_size: .
d_call: TRBD1
v_call: TRBV20-1
j_call: TRBJ2-7
cdr3_aa: CSARGQGAPYEQYF
cdr3_nt: TGCAGTGCTAGGGGACAGGGGGCCCCCTACGAGCAGTACTTC

clone_size: few
d_call: TRBD2
v_call: TRBV6-5
j_call: TRBJ2-3
cdr3_aa: CASSYFLRTSGRGTDTQYF
cdr3_nt: TGTGCCAGCAGTTACTTTTTAAGAACTAGCGGGAGAGGAACAGATACGCAGTATTTT

clone_size: .
d_call: .
v_call: TRBV3-1
j_call: TRBJ2-7
cdr3_aa: CASRQDYYNEQYF
cdr3_nt: TGTGCCAGCAGACAGGACTACTACAATGAGCAGTACTTC

clone_size: .
d_call: TRBD2
v_call: TRBV28
j_call: TRBJ2-1
cdr3_aa: CAGSFPTGDATSGSFNEQFF
cdr3_nt: TGTGCCGGCAGTTTTCCCACAGGAGACGCCACTAGCGGGAGTTTTAATGAGCAGTTCTTC

clone_size: .
d_call: TRBD2
v_call: TRBV6-5
j_call: TRBJ2-2
cdr3_aa: CASSYPSGTGELFF
cdr3_nt: TGTGCCAGCAGTTACCCTAGCGGGACGGGGGAGCTGTTTTTT

clone_size: few
d_call: .
v_call: TRBV7-6
j_call: TRBJ2-5
cdr3_aa: CASSFVRDKYTGETQYF
cdr3_nt: TGTGCCAGCAGCTTCGTTCGGGACAAATATACGGGAGAGACCCAGTACTTC

clone_size: few
d_call: TRBD2
v_call: TRBV5-6
j_call: TRBJ2-7
cdr3_aa: CASSTGLAGSSPYEQYF
cdr3_nt: TGTGCCAGCAGCACGGGACTAGCGGGAAGTTCCCCCTACGAGCAGTACTTC

clone_size: .
d_call: .
v_call: TRBV5-1
j_call: TRBJ2-3
cdr3_aa: CASSPRQERDTQYF
cdr3_nt: TGCGCCAGCAGCCCCAGACAGGAGAGGGATACGCAGTATTTT

clone_size: few
d_call: .
v_call: TRBV6-6
j_call: TRBJ2-1
cdr3_aa: CASSFLGSNEQFF
cdr3_nt: TGTGCCAGCAGTTTTCTGGGCAGCAATGAGCAGTTCTTC

clone_size: .
d_call: .
v_call: TRBV6-1
j_call: TRBJ2-3
cdr3_aa: CASSPEHREDGTDAQYF
cdr3_nt: TGTGCCAGCAGTCCTGAACACAGGGAGGATGGCACAGATGCGCAGTATTTT

clone_size: .
d_call: TRBD2
v_call: TRBV6-5
j_call: TRBJ2-1
cdr3_aa: CASSSGLHSYSEQFF
cdr3_nt: TGTGCCAGCAGTTCGGGACTACACTCCTACAGTGAGCAGTTCTTC

clone_size: .
d_call: TRBD2
v_call: TRBV12-3/TRBV12-4
j_call: TRBJ2-1
cdr3_aa: CASNDLAGADNEQFF
cdr3_nt: TGTGCCAGCAACGATCTAGCGGGGGCCGACAATGAGCAGTTCTTC